The 32 T cell receptor beta chains given below trace back to one sample, sequenced in a study of blood T cell repertoires in COVID-19. The protocol was immunoSEQ multiplex PCR, while the TCRdb copy is restricted to in-frame clones and leaves out a portion. Altogether 250,000 or so clones are present, roughly 86% being singletons, with the ten largest covering roughly 4.9%. Sequencing was performed on peripheral blood. These receptors were taken from an older woman with COVID-19, enrolled during active disease.

Only one count was recorded for this clone. The chain recombines TRBV27 with TRBJ1-3; D call uncertain. Deletions cut 6 bases from V and 0 bases from J, with 6 bases between. Per germline, CDR1 MNHEY and CDR2 SMNVEV (reference sequence). The CDR3 has 13 residues. The chain's CDR3 is CASRSFSGNTIYF. The CDR3 DNA follows: TGTGCCAGCAGGAGCTTCTCTGGAAACACCATATATTTT.

As to this clone: The identical CDR3 is also encoded by other nucleotide sequences in the sample. The chain employs TRBV30 and TRBJ1-5; D uncertain. Trimming took off 0 bases at V and 2 bases at J, with 8 bases between the two ends. The length of the CDR3 is 14 residues. The germline V gene has CDR1 GTSNPN and CDR2 SVGIG (reference sequence). Written as DNA, the CDR3 is TGTGCCTGGAGTGTACGTAGCGGCAATCAGCCCCAGCATTTT. Its protein product is CAWSVRSGNQPQHF.

The V and J genes are TRBV27 and TRBJ1-5; D perhaps matches TRBD1 (6 bases). Germline loops: CDR1 MNHEY, CDR2 SMNVEV (reference sequence). V shed 6 bases and J shed 0 bases, with 12 bases lying between them. This CDR3 has 15 amino acids. The CDR3 here is CASSSGTLSNQPQHF. CDR3 nucleotide sequence: TGTGCCAGCAGCAGTGGGACACTTAGCAATCAGCCCCAGCATTTT.

As DNA, the CDR3 is TGTGCCAGCAGTTCGCTAGGGGACAGGGGGCGCGGGGGTGATCAGCCCCAGCATTTT. It yields the protein CASSSLGDRGRGGDQPQHF. The genes are TRBV28 and TRBJ1-5, with 12 nucleotides matching TRBD1. CDR3 length: 19 amino acids. Trimming cost V 4 bases and J 5 bases; bases outside gene matches: 15. CDR1 and CDR2 (germline): MDHEN, SYDVKM.

The V call is TRBV19, the J call TRBJ1-4; tentatively, D is TRBD1 (6 bases). CDR1 is LNHDA, CDR2 SQIVND, per germline (reference sequence). The length of the CDR3 is 10 residues. Trimming cost V 6 bases and J 11 bases, with 7 bases left between them. DNA for the CDR3: TGTGCCAGTAGGGGGGCCAAACTGTTTTTT. This translates into CASRGAKLFF.

This rearrangement joins TRBV24-1 to TRBJ1-1, with a weak D call TRBD1 (6 bases). V was cut by 2 bases and J by 5 bases, with 11 bases left in between. The germline V gene encodes CDR1 KGHDR and CDR2 SFDVKD. CDR3 length: 14 residues. CDR3: CATSDSGTRTEAFF. The CDR3 DNA reads TGTGCCACCAGTGATTCCGGGACAAGGACTGAAGCTTTCTTT.

The gene calls are TRBV25-1 and TRBJ1-1; D is undetermined. Deletions cut 1 base from V and 1 base from J, with 13 bases between. Germline V gives CDR1 MGHDK, CDR2 SYGVNS. There are 16 residues in the CDR3. The DNA of the CDR3 is TGTGCCAGCAGTGAATTCGGCAGGATGACGAACACTGAAGCTTTCTTT. This gives the protein CASSEFGRMTNTEAFF.

This rearrangement joins TRBV9 to TRBJ1-4; a weak D match, TRBD1 (6 bases). This CDR3 has 15 residues. V was trimmed by 2 bases and J by 4 bases, leaving 12 bases between them. Germline CDR1 and CDR2: SGDLS and YYNGEE. The chain's CDR3 is CASSVQGTINEKLFF. For the CDR3, the DNA is TGTGCCAGCAGCGTCCAGGGGACTATTAATGAAAAACTGTTTTTT.

The rearrangement links TRBV2 to TRBJ1-6; TRBD1 might be the D (5 bases). Trimming stripped 6 bases from V and 5 bases from J, with 11 bases between. The CDR3 sequence is 14 residues long. Looked up from germline, CDR1 is SNHLY and CDR2 is FYNNEI. The CDR3: CASSHGQDNSPLHF. Written as DNA, the CDR3 is TGTGCCAGCAGCCACGGACAAGATAATTCACCCCTCCACTTT. Looking up the rest from reference TRBV2 and TRBJ1-6 gives the full variable domain: EPEVTQTPSHQVTQMGQEVILRCVPISNHLYFYWYRQILGQKVEFLVSFYNNEISEKSEIFDDQFSVERPDGSNFTLKIRSTKLEDSAMYFCASSHGQDNSPLHFGNGTRLTVT.

This chain joins TRBV11-1 and TRBJ1-1, with a tentative D call TRBD1 (5 bases). The CDR3 consists of 16 residues. The germline V and J ends were trimmed by 1 base and 6 bases, with 18 bases remaining between them. Germline V lookup: CDR1 SGHAT, CDR2 FQDESV (reference sequence). CDR3 amino acids: CASSLGVGGASAEAFF. CDR3 DNA sequence: TGTGCCAGCAGCTTAGGTGTCGGGGGTGCATCAGCTGAAGCTTTCTTT.

The gene calls are TRBV24-1 and TRBJ2-1, with 7 bases aligning to TRBD1. Germline V gene data show CDR1 as KGHDR and CDR2 as SFDVKD. This CDR3 has 14 amino acids. With 7 bases clipped from V and 5 bases from J, the junction kept 7 bases outside the gene matches. The chain's CDR3 is CATRAPGGHNEQFF. DNA of the CDR3: TGTGCCACCAGGGCCCCAGGGGGTCACAATGAGCAGTTCTTC.

This clone was counted once. This chain joins TRBV4-2 and TRBJ2-1; TRBD2 matches at 10 bases. This CDR3 has 19 residues. The V segment lost 4 bases and the J segment 1 base; nucleotides outside the gene matches: 13. Germline assignment: CDR1 LGHNA and CDR2 YNFKEQ. CDR3 in amino acids: CASSPRGASGRRSYNEQFF. The CDR3 bases are TGTGCCAGCAGCCCCCGGGGGGCTAGCGGGAGACGATCCTACAATGAGCAGTTCTTC.

This clone was observed a handful of times. This chain connects TRBV5-4 to TRBJ2-2; weak D call: TRBD2 (6 bases). Between the trimmed V and J ends, which lost 1 base and 7 bases, there was a span of 20 bases. Germline lookup yields CDR1 SGHNT and CDR2 YYREEE (reference sequence). This CDR3 comprises 17 residues. DNA for the CDR3: TGTGCCAGCAGCTTGTTCCTCGGGGGAGCATCTGTCGGGGAGCTGTTTTTT. Protein sequence: CASSLFLGGASVGELFF.

In its sample, this clone was seen a few times. The chain employs TRBV7-8 and TRBJ1-6; 7 bases line up with TRBD1. This CDR3 is 18 amino acids long. The germline CDR1 and CDR2 sequences are SGHVS and FQNEAQ. V trimming: 5 bases; J trimming: 0 bases; junction bases outside the gene matches: 10. The chain's CDR3 is CASSPGTVGSSYNSPLHF. Here the CDR3 DNA reads TGTGCCAGCAGCCCCGGGACAGTGGGGAGCTCCTATAATTCACCCCTCCACTTT.

V gene TRBV10-3 combines with J gene TRBJ2-3; the D is unclear. The germline V gene has CDR1 ENHRY and CDR2 SYGVKD. The CDR3 is 11 amino acids. V dropped 4 bases and J dropped 5 bases, with 4 bases sitting between them. The CDR3 region is CAISGQDTQYF. CDR3 bases: TGTGCCATCAGTGGTCAAGATACGCAGTATTTT.

This rearrangement joins TRBV28 to TRBJ1-5, with 8 bases lining up with TRBD1. The CDR3 is made up of 17 amino acids. V trimming: 2 bases; J trimming: 5 bases; junction bases outside the gene matches: 11. Germline values: CDR1 MDHEN, CDR2 SYDVKM. The CDR3 loop is CASSLTGGMRRDQPQHF. The CDR3 nucleotides read TGTGCCAGCAGTTTAACAGGGGGTATGCGGCGGGATCAGCCCCAGCATTTT.

The chain links TRBV27 to TRBJ2-3; 7 positions match TRBD2. Losses at the gene ends were 3 bases for V and 3 bases for J; bases not matched to a gene: 12. The CDR3 contains 17 residues. Germline V gene data show CDR1 as MNHEY and CDR2 as SMNVEV (reference sequence). The CDR3 here is CASSFSGTTGWTDTQYF. Here the CDR3 DNA reads TGTGCCAGCAGTTTTTCCGGGACTACCGGTTGGACAGATACGCAGTATTTT.

The chain links TRBV5-4 to TRBJ2-5; D might be TRBD2 (6 bases). V lost 4 bases and J 5 bases, leaving 15 bases between the germline ends. This CDR3 is built from 14 residues. Germline loops: CDR1 SGHNT, CDR2 YYREEE (reference sequence). The CDR3 sequence: CASSTGPSEETQYF. CDR3 in DNA: TGTGCCAGCAGCACAGGACCTAGCGAGGAGACCCAGTACTTC. Complete variable domain (other parts from reference TRBV5-4 and TRBJ2-5): ETGVTQSPTHLIKTRGQQVTLRCSSQSGHNTVSWYQQALGQGPQFIFQYYREEENGRGNFPPRFSGLQFPNYSSELNVNALELDDSALYLCASSTGPSEETQYFGPGTRLLVL.

The chain recombines TRBV9 with TRBJ1-6; no clear D gene. CDR1 is SGDLS and CDR2 is YYNGEE in the germline V gene. Trimming shortened V by 0 bases and J by 10 bases, and 11 bases separated the two germline ends. The CDR3 is 14 amino acids. CDR3 in amino acids: CASSVELGPSPLHF. CDR3 DNA: TGTGCCAGCAGCGTAGAGTTGGGCCCGTCACCCCTCCACTTT.

The V and J genes are TRBV10-3 and TRBJ1-1, with unresolved D. The germline CDR1 and CDR2 sequences are ENHRY and SYGVKD. Trimming removed 3 bases at V and 1 base at J, with 9 bases between. CDR3 size: 14 residues. The CDR3 is CAISDGTANTEAFF. DNA for the CDR3: TGTGCCATCAGTGACGGCACAGCGAACACTGAAGCTTTCTTT.

The chain recombines TRBV5-1 with TRBJ2-3, with D perhaps TRBD2 (5 bases). The CDR3 is made up of 20 amino acids. In germline, CDR1 is SGHRS, CDR2 YFSETQ. V was clipped by 7 bases and J by 4 bases, with 34 bases between them. This CDR3 is CASGPRGSAAELSRADTQYF. CDR3 sequence (DNA): TGCGCCAGCGGACCACGGGGTAGCGCCGCCGAACTATCCCGCGCAGATACGCAGTATTTT.

The chain couples TRBV28 to TRBJ2-7, with D tentatively TRBD2 (5 bases). V lost 7 bases and J 12 bases, leaving 22 bases between the germline ends. Germline CDR1 is MDHEN and CDR2 is SYDVKM. The CDR3 runs to 13 residues. The CDR3 protein is CASNINPREGGYF. DNA of the CDR3: TGTGCCAGCAATATTAATCCCCGAGAGGGCGGGTACTTC.

This clone was seen more than once but under ten times. The CDR3 bases are TGTGCCAGCAGCTTATATGCAGGGGGCGCGGGAAACACCATATATTTT. It encodes CASSLYAGGAGNTIYF. This chain links TRBV7-2 with TRBJ1-3, with 8 bases aligning to TRBD1. This CDR3 spans 16 amino acids. Trimming removed 2 bases from V and 4 bases from J; junction bases left unmatched: 7. Germline V CDR1 and CDR2: SGHTA, FQGNSA.

The chain has TRBV27 and TRBJ2-1, with D possibly being TRBD1 (8 bases). Trimming left V 0 bases short and J 6 bases short, with 21 bases between. CDR1 is MNHEY and CDR2 is SMNVEV in the germline V gene (reference sequence). CDR3 length: 18 residues. CDR3 bases: TGTGCCAGCAGTTTATCGATAAGCGGGACAGGACAATTCAATGAGCAGTTCTTC. Translation: CASSLSISGTGQFNEQFF.

The chain recombines TRBV6-2 or TRBV6-3 with TRBJ1-2; the match to TRBD1 covers 8 bases. The CDR3 covers 14 residues. CDR1 is MNHEY and CDR2 is SVGEGT in the germline V gene. V dropped 5 bases and J dropped 2; count of bases not matched to a gene: 4. The CDR3 DNA reads as TGTGCCAGCAGTAACCGACAGGGGAACTATGGCTACACCTTC. As protein: CASSNRQGNYGYTF.

This clone was seen just once. The V gene is TRBV20-1, the J gene TRBJ2-7; a weak D match, TRBD1 (5 bases). The CDR3 is 11 residues long. Germline CDR1 and CDR2: DFQATT and SNEGSKA (reference sequence). V lost 4 bases to trimming and J lost 3 bases, with 7 bases between them. The CDR3 reads CSAITGYEQYF. CDR3 nucleotides: TGCAGTGCTATTACAGGCTACGAGCAGTACTTC.

CDR3 in amino acids: CASSQASGRAGTDTQYF. The CDR3 region has the DNA TGTGCCAGCAGCCAAGCGAGTGGGAGGGCCGGCACAGATACGCAGTATTTT. J is TRBJ2-3 and V is TRBV3-1 (or the pseudogene TRBV3-2), with 7 bases lining up with TRBD2. Germline CDR1 LGHDT, CDR2 YNNKEL (reference sequence). V shed 1 base and J 1 base; nucleotides not matched to a gene: 8. This CDR3 is built from 17 residues.

This chain uses TRBV19 with TRBJ2-4; the match to TRBD1 covers 8 bases. Per germline, CDR1 LNHDA and CDR2 SQIVND (reference sequence). V lost 9 bases to trimming and J lost 5 bases; unmatched junction nucleotides: 9. The CDR3 contains 14 residues. The DNA for the CDR3 is TGTGCCAGCGGACGGACAGGGAGTGAAAACATTCAGTACTTC. Amino acid sequence: CASGRTGSENIQYF. Full variable domain (rest looked up from reference TRBV19 and TRBJ2-4): DGGITQSPKYLFRKEGQNVTLSCEQNLNHDAMYWYRQDPGQGLRLIYYSQIVNDFQKGDIAEGYSVSREKKESFPLTVTSAQKNPTAFYLCASGRTGSENIQYFGAGTRLSVL.

This chain uses TRBV6-5 with TRBJ1-5, with D perhaps TRBD1 (6 bases). CDR1 is MNHEY and CDR2 is SVGAGI in the germline V gene. This CDR3 comprises 14 residues. Trimming shortened V by 6 bases and J by 5 bases, and 14 bases separated the two germline ends. The CDR3 DNA reads TGTGCCAGCAGCCAGGACAGTATTTATCAGCCCCAGCATTTT. Protein sequence: CASSQDSIYQPQHF.

This sequence joins TRBV5-4 and TRBJ2-2; TRBD2 agrees at 8 bases. The junction had 11 bases not matched to a gene; V was cut back by 0 bases and J by 10 bases. The CDR3 contains 16 residues. Germline loops: CDR1 SGHNT, CDR2 YYREEE (reference sequence). The DNA for the CDR3 is TGTGCCAGCAGCTTGGCCGTGGTAGCGGGACGTGAGGAGCTGTTTTTT. It encodes CASSLAVVAGREELFF. The variable domain in full, completed from reference TRBV5-4 and TRBJ2-2, reads ETGVTQSPTHLIKTRGQQVTLRCSSQSGHNTVSWYQQALGQGPQFIFQYYREEENGRGNFPPRFSGLQFPNYSSELNVNALELDDSALYLCASSLAVVAGREELFFGEGSRLTVL.

This rearrangement joins TRBV6-5 to TRBJ1-4; possible D gene TRBD1, 6 bases. This CDR3 contains 14 residues. V was pared by 5 bases and J by 6 bases, with 13 bases between. CDR1 is MNHEY, CDR2 SVGAGI, per germline. Here the CDR3 reads CASSRSQGYEKLFF. The CDR3 DNA reads TGTGCCAGCAGTCGGTCCCAGGGGTATGAAAAACTGTTTTTT.

The genes are TRBV6-2 or TRBV6-3 and TRBJ1-2, with D unclear. Trimming stripped 5 bases from V and 2 bases from J, with 9 bases between. Germline CDR1 reads MNHEY; CDR2 reads SVGEGT. The CDR3 runs 13 residues. The CDR3 loop reads CASSLTENYGYTF. CDR3 nucleotides: TGTGCCAGCAGTCTTACGGAGAACTATGGCTACACCTTC.